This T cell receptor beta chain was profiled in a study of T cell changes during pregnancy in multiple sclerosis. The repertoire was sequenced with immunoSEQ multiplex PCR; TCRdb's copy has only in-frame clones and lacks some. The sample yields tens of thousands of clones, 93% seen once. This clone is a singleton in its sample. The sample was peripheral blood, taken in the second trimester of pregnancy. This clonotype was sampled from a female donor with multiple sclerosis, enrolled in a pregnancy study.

The CDR3: CASQTRNQPQHF. DNA of the CDR3: TGTGCCAGTCAAACCAGGAATCAGCCCCAGCATTTT. V is TRBV19 and J is TRBJ1-5; D is unclear. This CDR3 spans 12 amino acids. Trimming removed 8 bases at V and 4 bases at J, with 9 bases between. From germline, CDR1 is LNHDA and CDR2 SQIVND (reference sequence).